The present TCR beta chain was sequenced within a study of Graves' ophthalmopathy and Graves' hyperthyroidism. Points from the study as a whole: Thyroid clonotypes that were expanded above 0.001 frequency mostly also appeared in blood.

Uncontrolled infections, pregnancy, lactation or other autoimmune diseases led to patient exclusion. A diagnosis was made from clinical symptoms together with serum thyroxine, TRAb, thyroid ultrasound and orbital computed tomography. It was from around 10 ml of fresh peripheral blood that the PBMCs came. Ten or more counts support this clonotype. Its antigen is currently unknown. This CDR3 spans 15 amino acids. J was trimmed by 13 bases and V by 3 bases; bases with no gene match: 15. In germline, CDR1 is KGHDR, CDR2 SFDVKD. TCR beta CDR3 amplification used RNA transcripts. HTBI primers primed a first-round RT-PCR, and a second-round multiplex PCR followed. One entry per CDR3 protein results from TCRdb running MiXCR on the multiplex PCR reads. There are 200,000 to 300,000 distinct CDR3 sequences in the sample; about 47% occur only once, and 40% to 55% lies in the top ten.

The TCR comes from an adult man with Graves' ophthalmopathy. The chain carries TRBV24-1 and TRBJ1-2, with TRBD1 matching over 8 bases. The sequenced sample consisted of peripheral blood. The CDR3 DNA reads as TGTGCCACCAGTGATCCCCGCCCGGACAGGGAAGCTTTCACCTTC. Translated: CATSDPRPDREAFTF.